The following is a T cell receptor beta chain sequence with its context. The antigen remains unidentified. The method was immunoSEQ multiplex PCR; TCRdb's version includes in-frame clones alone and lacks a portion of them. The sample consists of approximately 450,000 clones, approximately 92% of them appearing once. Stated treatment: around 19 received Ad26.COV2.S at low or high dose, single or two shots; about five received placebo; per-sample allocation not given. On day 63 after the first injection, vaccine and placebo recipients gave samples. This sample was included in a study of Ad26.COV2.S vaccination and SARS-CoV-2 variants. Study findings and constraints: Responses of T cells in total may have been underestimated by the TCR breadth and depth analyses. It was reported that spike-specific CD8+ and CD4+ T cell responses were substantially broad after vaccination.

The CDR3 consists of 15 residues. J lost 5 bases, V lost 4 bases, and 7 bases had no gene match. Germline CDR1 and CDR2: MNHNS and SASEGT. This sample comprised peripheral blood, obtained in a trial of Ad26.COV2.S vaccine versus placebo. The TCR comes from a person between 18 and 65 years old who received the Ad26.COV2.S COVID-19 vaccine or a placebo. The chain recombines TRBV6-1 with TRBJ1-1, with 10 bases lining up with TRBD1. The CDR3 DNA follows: TGTGCCAGCAGTGTTCCCCGGACAGGGGGAACTGAAGCTTTCTTT. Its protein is CASSVPRTGGTEAFF.